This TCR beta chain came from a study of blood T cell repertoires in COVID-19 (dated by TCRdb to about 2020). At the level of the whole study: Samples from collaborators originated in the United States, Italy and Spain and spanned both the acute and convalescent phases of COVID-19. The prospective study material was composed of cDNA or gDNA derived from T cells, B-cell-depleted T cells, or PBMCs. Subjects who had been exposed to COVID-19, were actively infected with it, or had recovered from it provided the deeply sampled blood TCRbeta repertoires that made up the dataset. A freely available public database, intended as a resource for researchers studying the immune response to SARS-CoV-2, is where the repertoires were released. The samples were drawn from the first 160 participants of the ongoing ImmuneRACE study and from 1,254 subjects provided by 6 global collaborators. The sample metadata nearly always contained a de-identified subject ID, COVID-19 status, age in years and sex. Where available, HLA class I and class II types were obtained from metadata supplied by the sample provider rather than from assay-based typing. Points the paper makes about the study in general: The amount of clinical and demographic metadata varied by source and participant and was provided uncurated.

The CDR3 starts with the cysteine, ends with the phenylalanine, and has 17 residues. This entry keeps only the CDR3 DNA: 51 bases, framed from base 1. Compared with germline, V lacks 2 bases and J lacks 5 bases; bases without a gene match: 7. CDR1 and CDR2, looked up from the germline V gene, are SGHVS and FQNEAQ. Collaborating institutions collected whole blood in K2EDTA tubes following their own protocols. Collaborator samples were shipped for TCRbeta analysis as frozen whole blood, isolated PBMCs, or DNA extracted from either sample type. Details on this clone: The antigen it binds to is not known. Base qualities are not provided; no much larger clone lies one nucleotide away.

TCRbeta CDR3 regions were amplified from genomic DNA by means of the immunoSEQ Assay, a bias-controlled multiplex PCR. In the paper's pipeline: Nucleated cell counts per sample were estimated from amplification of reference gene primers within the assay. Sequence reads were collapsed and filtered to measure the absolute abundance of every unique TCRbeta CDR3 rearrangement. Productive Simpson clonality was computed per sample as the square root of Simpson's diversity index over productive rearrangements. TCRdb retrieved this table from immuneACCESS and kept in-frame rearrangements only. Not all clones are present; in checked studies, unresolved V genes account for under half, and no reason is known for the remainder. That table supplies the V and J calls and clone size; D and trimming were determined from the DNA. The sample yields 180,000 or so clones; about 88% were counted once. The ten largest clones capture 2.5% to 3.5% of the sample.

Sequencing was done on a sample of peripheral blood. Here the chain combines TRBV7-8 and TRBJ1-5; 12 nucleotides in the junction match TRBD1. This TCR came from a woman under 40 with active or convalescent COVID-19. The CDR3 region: CASSLRDRGRLDQPQHF. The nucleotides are TGTGCCAGCAGCTTAAGGGACAGGGGGCGTCTGGATCAGCCCCAGCATTTT.